A single sample gave rise to the 11 T cell receptor beta chains below, sequenced in a study of cytomegalovirus exposure and HLA in healthy donors. The PCR contained 60 Vbeta and 13 Jbeta primers. TCRdb keeps only in-frame clones here, not all; method: immunoSEQ multiplex PCR. The repertoire holds just under 95,000 clones, about 84% seen once, with around 1.2% in the top ten. Sequences were obtained from PBMCs. The receptor set was obtained from a girl aged 2 to 9 in good health and CMV-seropositive.

The rearrangement joins TRBV2 to TRBJ1-5; D perhaps matches TRBD1 (6 bases). The CDR3 loop spans 13 amino acids. Germline V gives CDR1 SNHLY, CDR2 FYNNEI. Trimming cost V 9 bases and J 4 bases, with 13 bases left between them. The CDR3 protein is CASGQNRNQPQHF. CDR3 DNA: TGTGCCAGTGGACAGAATCGGAATCAGCCCCAGCATTTT.

This chain links TRBV11-2 with TRBJ1-2; 8 bases map to TRBD1. Germline loops: CDR1 SGHAT, CDR2 FQNNGV. V was clipped by 4 bases and J by 8 bases; unmatched bases: 12. The CDR3 sequence is 15 residues long. The CDR3 protein is CASSSQRSGGLGYTF. The CDR3 region has the DNA TGTGCCAGCAGCTCTCAGAGATCAGGGGGCTTGGGCTACACCTTC.

The chain is built from TRBV7-2 and TRBJ2-7; a possible D gene is TRBD2 (5 bases). The germline V gene encodes CDR1 SGHTA and CDR2 FQGNSA. The CDR3 is 15 residues long. The germline V and J ends were trimmed by 5 bases and 0 bases, with 14 bases remaining between them. DNA of the CDR3: TGTGCCAGCAGCCAGAGGGCCTCGATCTCCTACGAGCAGTACTTC. It specifies CASSQRASISYEQYF.

On this clone itself: An end of the junction does not agree with germline; a read error may underlie this. The rearrangement joins TRBV30 to TRBJ2-7; 9 nucleotides match TRBD1. The CDR3 sequence is 16 residues long. CDR1 and CDR2 (germline): GTSNPN, SVGIG (reference sequence). CDR3 nucleotide sequence: TGTGCCTGGAGGGCAAATACCGGGACAGGGACATACGCGCAGTACTTC. Translated, it gives CAWRANTGTGTYAQYF.

The chain is built from TRBV6-5 and TRBJ1-1; D not certain. Germline CDR1 reads MNHEY; CDR2 reads SVGAGI. The CDR3 spans 14 residues. V was trimmed by 1 base and J by 2 bases, leaving 8 bases between them. CDR3 residues: CASSYLTPNTEAFF. CDR3 nucleotide sequence: TGTGCCAGCAGTTACTTAACACCCAACACTGAAGCTTTCTTT.

This clone occurred once. The V call is TRBV7-2, the J call TRBJ2-7, with 10 bases that match TRBD2. The CDR3 contains 18 residues. V lost 5 bases, J lost 0 bases, and 13 bases stayed unmatched. CDR1 and CDR2 from the germline V gene are SGHTA and FQGNSA. The CDR3 nucleotides are TGTGCCAGCAGCCCCCGCACCCGGACTAGCGGACTCTCCTACGAGCAGTACTTC. It specifies CASSPRTRTSGLSYEQYF.

The chain joins TRBV27 to TRBJ2-3; D might be TRBD2 (5 bases). From germline, CDR1 is MNHEY and CDR2 SMNVEV (reference sequence). The CDR3 covers 15 residues. Trimming took 9 bases from V and 0 from J, leaving 16 bases between them. CDR3 DNA: TGTGCCAGTATGAGCGGTGCCCTAAGCACAGATACGCAGTATTTT. Amino acids: CASMSGALSTDTQYF.

The chain recombines TRBV27 with TRBJ2-2; no firm D call. The CDR3 covers 13 residues. Looked up from germline, CDR1 is MNHEY and CDR2 is SMNVEV (reference sequence). V was pared by 7 bases and J by 2 bases, with 8 bases between. Here the CDR3 DNA reads TGTGCCAGCATTGACACAAACACCGGGGAGCTGTTTTTT. Amino acid sequence: CASIDTNTGELFF.

This clone was recorded a few times. This chain connects TRBV5-1 to TRBJ1-1; D call uncertain. The germline gives CDR1 SGHRS, CDR2 YFSETQ. The CDR3 length is 12 residues. The V end was cut by 3 bases, the J end by 3 bases, with 6 bases between. The CDR3 sequence: CASSSTDTEAFF. The CDR3 bases are TGCGCCAGCAGCTCTACGGACACTGAAGCTTTCTTT.

There are a few counts of this clone. The rearrangement links TRBV6-1 to TRBJ2-7, with D possibly being TRBD2 (5 bases). Germline V lookup: CDR1 MNHNS, CDR2 SASEGT. Deletions cut 2 bases from V and 4 bases from J, with 15 bases between. This CDR3 comprises 15 residues. The CDR3 loop reads CASSEQDGSGYEQYF. Written as DNA, the CDR3 is TGTGCCAGCAGTGAACAGGACGGTTCGGGATACGAGCAGTACTTC.

V and J are TRBV19 and TRBJ2-7; TRBD2 matches 7 bases. The germline V gene has CDR1 LNHDA and CDR2 SQIVND (reference sequence). Trimming at V came to 5 bases and at J to 0 bases, leaving 7 bases not matched to a gene. The CDR3 totals 15 residues. This CDR3 is CASSGWVAGSYEQYF. In nucleotides, the CDR3 is TGTGCCAGTAGTGGTTGGGTAGCGGGCTCCTACGAGCAGTACTTC.